This entry lists 24 T cell receptor beta chains sequenced from one sample in a study of graft-versus-host responses after intestinal transplantation. These receptors have no known antigen. The table came from immunoSEQ multiplex PCR; TCRdb's copy has only in-frame clones and leaves some out. The sample has over 100,000 clones; about 93% are singletons. Source: unstimulated CD4+ T cells sorted from spleen or lymph node cells, taken before intestinal transplant. The receptors here all came from a human donor who received an intestinal transplant.

This clone was found a few times. This chain uses TRBV10-1 with TRBJ2-7; a weak D match, TRBD2 (5 bases). Trimming cost V 1 base and J 1 base, with 8 bases left between them. Germline CDR1 reads WNHNN; CDR2 reads SYGVQD (reference sequence). The CDR3 loop spans 14 amino acids. CDR3 sequence (DNA): TGCGCCAGCAGTGAGTTGCGGGCATCCTACGAGCAGTACTTC. This gives the protein CASSELRASYEQYF.

CDR3 DNA: TGCGCCAGTAGAACTGACACCATGAACACTGAAGCTTTCTTT. It encodes CASRTDTMNTEAFF. This chain links TRBV5-1 with TRBJ1-1; D not certain. Germline lookup yields CDR1 SGHRS and CDR2 YFSETQ. V was shortened by 8 bases and J by 0 bases, with 14 bases between the two germline ends. The CDR3 sequence is 14 residues long.

This clone was seen more than once but under ten times. The rearrangement joins TRBV27 to TRBJ1-3; 9 nucleotides match TRBD1. This CDR3 has 18 residues. The V gene's germline CDR1 is MNHEY and CDR2 SMNVEV (reference sequence). With V trimmed by 6 bases and J by 3 bases, 15 bases remained unmatched. The CDR3 nucleotides read TGTGCCAGCAGCCCTCTGGGACAGGGTGGTGGACTTGGAAACACCATATATTTT. Protein: CASSPLGQGGGLGNTIYF.

The chain couples TRBV10-3 to TRBJ2-7, with D possibly matching TRBD2 (7 bases). Deletions cut 6 bases from V and 3 bases from J, with 15 bases between. CDR3 length: 14 residues. Germline assignment: CDR1 ENHRY and CDR2 SYGVKD. The CDR3 bases are TGTGCCATCAGCGCGGGGGCGGCCGTCTACGAGCAGTACTTC. Its protein is CAISAGAAVYEQYF.

This chain connects TRBV14 to TRBJ2-5; 11 bases fit TRBD2. Germline CDR1 reads SGHDN; CDR2 reads FVKESK. The CDR3 contains 19 residues. J lost 2 bases, V lost 4 bases, and 15 bases had no gene match. CDR3 region: CASSPTSGIPSGLQETQYF. CDR3 coding DNA: TGTGCCAGCAGCCCGACTAGCGGGATTCCCAGCGGACTGCAAGAGACCCAGTACTTC.

The chain couples TRBV30 to TRBJ2-1; D unclear. The CDR3 totals 15 residues. Germline CDR1 GTSNPN, CDR2 SVGIG (reference sequence). With 3 bases removed from V and 2 bases from J, the gap between germline ends came to 14 bases. The CDR3 loop is CAWRLRGTPYNEQFF. In nucleotides, the CDR3 is TGTGCCTGGAGATTAAGAGGTACCCCCTACAATGAGCAGTTCTTC.

The chain has TRBV29-1 and TRBJ2-5; TRBD2 agrees at 8 bases. CDR3 length: 13 amino acids. Germline values: CDR1 SQVTM, CDR2 ANQGSEA. V shed 8 bases and J 4 bases; nucleotides not matched to a gene: 9. The CDR3 nucleotides read TGCAGCTTCCGGACGGGGGGGCGAGAGACCCAGTACTTC. It specifies CSFRTGGRETQYF.

This sequence joins TRBV6-5 and TRBJ2-7, with D maybe TRBD1 (5 bases). This CDR3 spans 15 amino acids. Trimming pared 2 bases from V and 3 bases from J, leaving 14 bases between. Per the germline V gene, CDR1 is MNHEY and CDR2 is SVGAGI. CDR3 DNA: TGTGCCAGCAGTTACACTACAGGTTATAACTACGAGCAGTACTTC. It codes for CASSYTTGYNYEQYF.

Comment on this clone: Mismatch with germline at one junction end may stem from a read error. The V call is TRBV6-1, the J call TRBJ1-2, with D possibly TRBD1 on 6 matching bases. This CDR3 has 14 residues. Germline V gene data show CDR1 as MNHNS and CDR2 as SASEGT. The CDR3, as DNA: TGTGCCAGCAGTGTGCAGGGGACTAACTATGGCCACACCTTC. Its protein product is CASSVQGTNYGHTF.

The count of this clone is one. The chain uses TRBV6-5 and TRBJ2-1; 11 positions match TRBD2. The CDR3 runs 16 residues. In germline, CDR1 is MNHEY, CDR2 SVGAGI. J lost 8 bases, V lost 6 bases, and 12 bases had no gene match. The CDR3 nucleotides are TGTGCCAGCAGCTACCAAGGCGCTAGCGGGAGGTATGAGCAGTTCTTC. Translating it yields CASSYQGASGRYEQFF.

V and J are TRBV6-5 and TRBJ2-7; weak D call: TRBD1 (6 bases). V lost 5 bases, J lost 2 bases, and 13 bases lay in between. Germline V gives CDR1 MNHEY, CDR2 SVGAGI. The CDR3 consists of 14 residues. The CDR3 coding sequence is TGTGCCAGCAGTGAACAGGGTGCGGCCTACGAGCAGTACTTC. It encodes CASSEQGAAYEQYF.

The chain combines TRBV19 with TRBJ2-1; D gene ambiguous. Germline V lookup: CDR1 LNHDA, CDR2 SQIVND (reference sequence). The ends were cut back, 3 bases at V and 10 bases at J, with 10 bases in the middle. The CDR3 is 12 amino acids. The CDR3: CASSILGYEQFF. The CDR3 nucleotides read TGTGCCAGTAGTATCCTGGGGTACGAGCAGTTCTTC. The full variable domain, with the rest looked up from reference TRBV19 and TRBJ2-1, is DGGITQSPKYLFRKEGQNVTLSCEQNLNHDAMYWYRQDPGQGLRLIYYSQIVNDFQKGDIAEGYSVSREKKESFPLTVTSAQKNPTAFYLCASSILGYEQFFGPGTRLTVL.

The chain combines TRBV5-6 with TRBJ2-3; maybe TRBD2 (5 bases). Germline values: CDR1 SGHDT, CDR2 YYEEEE. The CDR3 contains 15 residues. V was shortened by 0 bases and J by 6 bases, with 14 bases between the two germline ends. CDR3 protein: CASSLVDLKYDTQYF. In DNA form, the CDR3 reads TGTGCCAGCAGCTTGGTGGACTTAAAATACGATACGCAGTATTTT.

This clone was seen once. The chain joins TRBV7-2 to TRBJ2-5; a weak D match, TRBD1 (7 bases). Germline CDR1 is SGHTA and CDR2 is FQGNSA. This CDR3 has 16 amino acids. Trimming stripped 1 base from V and 7 bases from J, with 19 bases between. The CDR3 nucleotides are TGTGCCAGCAGCTTAGGTGGCCAGGGGGGACAATCGACCCAGTACTTC. Translating gives CASSLGGQGGQSTQYF. The full variable domain, rest sourced from reference TRBV7-2 and TRBJ2-5, is GAGVSQSPSNKVTEKGKDVELRCDPISGHTALYWYRQSLGQGLEFLIYFQGNSAPDKSGLPSDRFSAERTGGSVSTLTIQRTQQEDSAVYLCASSLGGQGGQSTQYFGPGTRLLVL.

V and J are TRBV9 and TRBJ2-6; D is tentatively TRBD1 or TRBD2 (5 bases each). The V end lost 3 bases, the J end lost 6 bases, and 22 bases lay between the germline ends. The CDR3 covers 18 residues. Germline V gene lookup returns CDR1 SGDLS and CDR2 YYNGEE. The CDR3 loop reads CASSAYGTHPSEANVLTF. For the CDR3, the DNA is TGTGCCAGCAGCGCCTACGGGACCCACCCTTCGGAGGCCAACGTCCTGACTTTC. Complete variable domain (other parts from reference TRBV9 and TRBJ2-6): DSGVTQTPKHLITATGQRVTLRCSPRSGDLSVYWYQQSLDQGLQFLIQYYNGEERAKGNILERFSAQQFPDLHSELNLSSLELGDSALYFCASSAYGTHPSEANVLTFGAGSRLTVL.

CDR3 loop: CASSSDRIHYGYTF. Here the CDR3 DNA reads TGTGCCAGCAGTTCCGACAGAATCCACTATGGCTACACCTTC. The chain joins TRBV27 to TRBJ1-2, with D maybe TRBD1 (5 bases). Germline V gene data show CDR1 as MNHEY and CDR2 as SMNVEV (reference sequence). The CDR3 loop spans 14 amino acids. The V end lost 4 bases, the J end lost 3 bases, and 12 bases lay between the germline ends.

The CDR3 nucleotides are TGTGCCAGCAGCGTAGTAGGGACAGGGGGCAGGGATGAGCAGTTCTTC. Translated, it gives CASSVVGTGGRDEQFF. The chain recombines TRBV9 with TRBJ2-1; 12 bases line up with TRBD1. From germline, CDR1 is SGDLS and CDR2 YYNGEE. V was clipped by 0 bases and J by 8 bases; unmatched bases: 6. The CDR3 runs to 16 residues.

This clone was recorded once. The chain is built from TRBV7-9 and TRBJ1-2; D may be TRBD1 (5 bases). Germline V gene sequence: CDR1 SEHNR, CDR2 FQNEAQ (reference sequence). The CDR3 is made up of 16 amino acids. Trimming removed 5 bases at V and 5 bases at J, with 21 bases between. This chain's CDR3 is CASSPGHGADPYGYTF. The CDR3 region has the DNA TGTGCCAGCAGCCCTGGGCACGGGGCGGACCCTTATGGCTACACCTTC.

The rearrangement links TRBV15 to TRBJ2-2; D possibly corresponds to TRBD1 (6 bases). V was cut by 6 bases and J by 4 bases, with 9 bases left in between. Germline loops: CDR1 LNHNV, CDR2 YYDKDF (reference sequence). The length of the CDR3 is 13 residues. CDR3: CATSTGFTGELFF. CDR3 nucleotide sequence: TGTGCCACCAGTACAGGGTTCACCGGGGAGCTGTTTTTT.

The chain has TRBV7-3 and TRBJ2-3, with a possible D match to TRBD2 (7 bases). Germline V lookup: CDR1 SGHTA, CDR2 FQGTGA. The V gene lost 4 bases and the J gene lost 2 bases, with 13 bases spanning the gap. This CDR3 has 15 residues. CDR3: CASSSIAGATDTQYF. The CDR3 DNA follows: TGTGCCAGCAGCTCTATCGCGGGGGCCACAGATACGCAGTATTTT.

The gene calls are TRBV6-1 and TRBJ1-3; no firm D call. V was cut by 4 bases and J by 0 bases, with 10 bases left in between. Germline CDR1 MNHNS, CDR2 SASEGT. The CDR3 spans 15 residues. The CDR3 region is CASSVARFSGNTIYF. The CDR3 DNA is TGTGCCAGCAGTGTCGCGAGATTCTCTGGAAACACCATATATTTT.

This clone came up once. The chain carries TRBV7-6 and TRBJ2-7, with TRBD2 identical over 11 bases. The germline V gene has CDR1 SGHVS and CDR2 FNYEAQ. J was trimmed by 7 bases and V by 1 base; bases with no gene match: 6. CDR3 length: 15 amino acids. The CDR3 reads CASSLGASGRREQYF. The DNA of the CDR3 is TGTGCCAGCAGCTTAGGGGCTAGCGGGAGGCGGGAGCAGTACTTC.

V is TRBV5-1 and J is TRBJ1-1; D might be TRBD1 (6 bases). The germline V gene encodes CDR1 SGHRS and CDR2 YFSETQ. V lost 4 bases, J lost 5 bases, and 21 bases lay in between. The CDR3 contains 16 residues. The CDR3 loop is CASSVGTGGVFTEAFF. CDR3 nucleotides: TGCGCCAGCAGCGTTGGTACGGGGGGCGTATTTACTGAAGCTTTCTTT. The complete variable domain, with remaining parts taken from reference TRBV5-1 and TRBJ1-1, reads KAGVTQTPRYLIKTRGQQVTLSCSPISGHRSVSWYQQTPGQGLQFLFEYFSETQRNKGNFPGRFSGRQFSNSRSEMNVSTLELGDSALYLCASSVGTGGVFTEAFFGQGTRLTVV.

The chain employs TRBV2 and TRBJ1-2, with 7 bases identical to TRBD1. The CDR3 contains 14 residues. Germline lookup yields CDR1 SNHLY and CDR2 FYNNEI. Germline trimming cut 6 bases from V and 8 bases from J; bases unmatched to any gene: 12. This CDR3 reads CASSSGTAWGGYTF. The CDR3 DNA reads as TGTGCCAGCAGCTCCGGGACAGCTTGGGGAGGCTACACCTTC.